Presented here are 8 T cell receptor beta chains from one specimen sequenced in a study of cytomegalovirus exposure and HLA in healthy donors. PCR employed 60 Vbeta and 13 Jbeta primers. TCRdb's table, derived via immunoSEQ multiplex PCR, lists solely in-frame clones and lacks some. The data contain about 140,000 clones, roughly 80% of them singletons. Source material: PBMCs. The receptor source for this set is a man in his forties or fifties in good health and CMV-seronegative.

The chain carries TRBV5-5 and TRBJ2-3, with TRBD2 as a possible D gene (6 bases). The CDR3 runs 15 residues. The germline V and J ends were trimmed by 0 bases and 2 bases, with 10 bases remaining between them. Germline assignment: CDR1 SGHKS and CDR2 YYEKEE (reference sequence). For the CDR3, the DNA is TGTGCCAGCAGCTTGGGTGGGGGGTCCACAGATACGCAGTATTTT. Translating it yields CASSLGGGSTDTQYF.

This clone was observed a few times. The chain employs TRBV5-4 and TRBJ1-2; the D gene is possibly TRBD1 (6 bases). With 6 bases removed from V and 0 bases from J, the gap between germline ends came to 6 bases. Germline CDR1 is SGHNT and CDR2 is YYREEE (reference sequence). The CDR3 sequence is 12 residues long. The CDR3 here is CASTGANYGYTF. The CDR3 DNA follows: TGTGCCAGCACAGGGGCTAACTATGGCTACACCTTC.

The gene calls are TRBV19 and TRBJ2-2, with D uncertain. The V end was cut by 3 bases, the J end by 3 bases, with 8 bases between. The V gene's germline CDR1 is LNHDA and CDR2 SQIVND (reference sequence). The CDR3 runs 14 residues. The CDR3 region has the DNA TGTGCCAGTAGTATGGTCAGGCACACCGGGGAGCTGTTTTTT. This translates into CASSMVRHTGELFF.

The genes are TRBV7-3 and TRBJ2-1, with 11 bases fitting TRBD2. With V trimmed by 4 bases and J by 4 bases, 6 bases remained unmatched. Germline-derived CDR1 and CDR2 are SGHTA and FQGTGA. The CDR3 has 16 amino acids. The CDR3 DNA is TGTGCCAGCAGCTCCTCCGGGACTAGCGGATACAATGAGCAGTTCTTC. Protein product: CASSSSGTSGYNEQFF.

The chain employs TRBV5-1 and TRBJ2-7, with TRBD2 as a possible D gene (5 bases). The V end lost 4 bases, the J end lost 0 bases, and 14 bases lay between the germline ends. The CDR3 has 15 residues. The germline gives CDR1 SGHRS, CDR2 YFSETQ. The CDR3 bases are TGCGCCAGCAGCATGAGCCGGGAAAGCTCCTACGAGCAGTACTTC. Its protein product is CASSMSRESSYEQYF.

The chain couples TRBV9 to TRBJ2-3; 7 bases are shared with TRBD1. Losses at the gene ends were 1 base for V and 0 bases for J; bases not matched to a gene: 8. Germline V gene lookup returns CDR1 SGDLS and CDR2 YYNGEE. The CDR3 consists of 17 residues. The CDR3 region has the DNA TGTGCCAGCAGCGTATCCCTTGAGGGGGCCAGCACAGATACGCAGTATTTT. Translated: CASSVSLEGASTDTQYF. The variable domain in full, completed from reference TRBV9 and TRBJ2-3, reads DSGVTQTPKHLITATGQRVTLRCSPRSGDLSVYWYQQSLDQGLQFLIQYYNGEERAKGNILERFSAQQFPDLHSELNLSSLELGDSALYFCASSVSLEGASTDTQYFGPGTRLTVL.

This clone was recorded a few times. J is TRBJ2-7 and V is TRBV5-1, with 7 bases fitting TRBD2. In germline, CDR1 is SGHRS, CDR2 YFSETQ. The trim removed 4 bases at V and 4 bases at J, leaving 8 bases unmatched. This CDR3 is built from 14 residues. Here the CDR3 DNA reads TGCGCCAGCAGCCCCGGCGGGGGTCTGTACGAGCAGTACTTC. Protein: CASSPGGGLYEQYF.

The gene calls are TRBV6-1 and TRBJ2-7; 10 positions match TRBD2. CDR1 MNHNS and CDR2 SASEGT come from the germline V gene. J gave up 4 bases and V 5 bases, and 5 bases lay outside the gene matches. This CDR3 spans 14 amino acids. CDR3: CASSRSGGPYEQYF. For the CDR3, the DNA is TGTGCCAGCAGTCGTAGCGGGGGGCCATACGAGCAGTACTTC.